The 31 T cell receptor beta chains below come from one sample, sequenced in a study of T cell changes during pregnancy in multiple sclerosis (dated by TCRdb to the late 2010s). The library relied on the immunoSEQ multiplex PCR assay. TCRdb stores this immuneACCESS table with in-frame sequences only. Part of the clones is absent; in the studies checked, under half of the shortfall reflects unresolved V genes, and no reason is known for the rest. The sample has about 30,000 clones on record, roughly 91% of them singletons. The ten most abundant clones make up 0.43% of the sample. Here the sequenced sample was CD4+ T cells from peripheral blood mononuclear cells, taken after pregnancy. These receptors were obtained from a female donor with multiple sclerosis, enrolled in a pregnancy study.

V is TRBV7-2 and J is TRBJ2-5; a possible D gene is TRBD2 (6 bases). The CDR3 is 18 residues long. V lost 2 bases and J 1 base, leaving 20 bases between the germline ends. Germline V gene sequence: CDR1 SGHTA, CDR2 FQGNSA. The CDR3 loop is CASSLNSMGGFAQETQYF. The DNA of the CDR3 is TGTGCCAGCAGCTTAAACTCGATGGGAGGATTCGCCCAAGAGACCCAGTACTTC.

The rearrangement links TRBV27 to TRBJ2-4, with D perhaps TRBD1 (6 bases). CDR3 length: 13 residues. Germline V gives CDR1 MNHEY, CDR2 SMNVEV (reference sequence). Trimming removed 5 bases at V and 5 bases at J, with 10 bases between. The CDR3 region is CASSLRTENIQYF. The CDR3, as DNA: TGTGCCAGCAGTCTTAGGACAGAAAACATTCAGTACTTC.

The chain joins TRBV11-3 to TRBJ2-7; TRBD2 agrees at 8 bases. V dropped 5 bases and J dropped 6; count of bases not matched to a gene: 9. The CDR3 sequence is 14 residues long. The germline V gene has CDR1 SGHNT and CDR2 YENEEA. CDR3 in DNA: TGTGCCAGCAGCCCACCTGGACTAGCATCCGAGCAGTACTTC. Translated: CASSPPGLASEQYF.

The gene calls are TRBV30 and TRBJ2-5; 9 bases map to TRBD2. This CDR3 is 11 amino acids long. V dropped 7 bases and J dropped 7; count of bases not matched to a gene: 4. In germline, CDR1 is GTSNPN, CDR2 SVGIG (reference sequence). CDR3 sequence: CALGLAATQYF. CDR3 in DNA: TGTGCCTTGGGACTAGCAGCGACCCAGTACTTC.

The gene calls are TRBV7-2 and TRBJ1-1; no firm D call. CDR3 size: 13 residues. Germline CDR1 SGHTA, CDR2 FQGNSA. The V end lost 4 bases, the J end lost 2 bases, and 8 bases lay between the germline ends. CDR3 sequence (DNA): TGTGCCAGCAGCTCAAACATAAACACTGAAGCTTTCTTT. Its protein is CASSSNINTEAFF.

This clone was counted a single time. The V call is TRBV9, the J call TRBJ2-2, with 7 bases aligning to TRBD2. The CDR3 runs to 15 residues. Germline V CDR1 and CDR2: SGDLS, YYNGEE. The V segment lost 2 bases and the J segment 0 bases; nucleotides outside the gene matches: 1. The CDR3 loop is CASSVGGSNTGELFF. In DNA, the CDR3 is TGTGCCAGCAGCGTGGGGGGGTCGAACACCGGGGAGCTGTTTTTT.

This chain links TRBV18 with TRBJ1-5, with 8 nucleotides matching TRBD1. The trim removed 3 bases at V and 7 bases at J, leaving 11 bases unmatched. The CDR3 is made up of 16 amino acids. The V gene's germline CDR1 is KGHSH and CDR2 LQKENI. CDR3 region: CASSPPTTGGIQPQHF. The CDR3, as DNA: TGTGCCAGCTCACCGCCGACTACAGGGGGAATCCAGCCCCAGCATTTT.

This sequence joins TRBV7-9 and TRBJ2-1; 10 bases map to TRBD1. The CDR3 sequence is 15 residues long. The ends lost 4 bases at V and 4 bases at J; junction bases unmatched: 4. Germline V lookup: CDR1 SEHNR, CDR2 FQNEAQ (reference sequence). DNA of the CDR3: TGTGCCAGCAGCTCGGGACAGGGGAGATACAATGAGCAGTTCTTC. This gives the protein CASSSGQGRYNEQFF. Filled out from reference TRBV7-9 and TRBJ2-1, the complete variable domain reads DTGVSQNPRHKITKRGQNVTFRCDPISEHNRLYWYRQTLGQGPEFLTYFQNEAQLEKSRLLSDRFSAERPKGSFSTLEIQRTEQGDSAMYLCASSSGQGRYNEQFFGPGTRLTVL.

This sequence joins TRBV6-6 and TRBJ2-1; 13 bases match TRBD2. Germline assignment: CDR1 MNHNY and CDR2 SVGAGI (reference sequence). V was clipped by 8 bases and J by 5 bases; unmatched bases: 6. CDR3 length: 15 residues. DNA of the CDR3: TGTGCCAGCTTAGGGACTAGCGGGAATCACAATGAGCAGTTCTTC. Protein sequence: CASLGTSGNHNEQFF.

This clone was counted a single time. This chain joins TRBV30 and TRBJ1-3; perhaps TRBD1 as D (5 bases). The germline V and J ends were trimmed by 2 bases and 0 bases, with 17 bases remaining between them. Looked up from germline, CDR1 is GTSNPN and CDR2 is SVGIG (reference sequence). The CDR3 has 17 amino acids. CDR3: CAWSPLGGWNSGNTIYF. The CDR3 DNA reads TGTGCCTGGAGTCCCTTGGGGGGTTGGAACTCTGGAAACACCATATATTTT.

The chain joins TRBV19 to TRBJ2-7, with D uncertain. The CDR3 runs 13 residues. The germline V gene encodes CDR1 LNHDA and CDR2 SQIVND (reference sequence). V shed 3 bases and J shed 4 bases, with 10 bases lying between them. The CDR3 DNA reads as TGTGCCAGTAGTATGGGCAGCAAGTACGAGCAGTACTTC. Translated, it gives CASSMGSKYEQYF.

V and J are TRBV9 and TRBJ1-4; D call uncertain. Germline V gene data show CDR1 as SGDLS and CDR2 as YYNGEE. This CDR3 spans 16 amino acids. Trimming cost V 0 bases and J 7 bases, with 16 bases left between them. CDR3 loop: CASSVETGRMGEKLFF. The DNA for the CDR3 is TGTGCCAGCAGCGTAGAAACGGGAAGGATGGGTGAAAAACTGTTTTTT.

This chain connects TRBV6-5 to TRBJ1-2, with TRBD1 matching 10 bases. J gave up 4 bases and V 4 bases, and 6 bases lay outside the gene matches. Germline loops: CDR1 MNHEY, CDR2 SVGAGI. CDR3 size: 15 residues. In DNA, the CDR3 is TGTGCCAGCAGTTCCCGGGACAGGGGATTCTATGGCTACACCTTC. Protein product: CASSSRDRGFYGYTF.

This rearrangement joins TRBV6-1 to TRBJ1-2, with 10 bases matching TRBD1. This CDR3 spans 15 amino acids. The V gene's germline CDR1 is MNHNS and CDR2 SASEGT. Losses at the gene ends were 6 bases for V and 6 bases for J; bases not matched to a gene: 10. CDR3 loop: CASRGLTGGDDGYTF. The CDR3 coding sequence is TGTGCCAGCAGGGGACTGACAGGGGGCGATGATGGCTACACCTTC.

V is TRBV7-2 and J is TRBJ2-3; D is possibly TRBD2 (7 bases). The CDR3 runs 17 residues. The V end lost 0 bases, the J end lost 5 bases, and 18 bases lay between the germline ends. The germline V gene encodes CDR1 SGHTA and CDR2 FQGNSA. Here the CDR3 DNA reads TGTGCCAGCAGCTTAGCGGGGCGGGGGCACGGGGGAGATACGCAGTATTTT. Its protein is CASSLAGRGHGGDTQYF.

To note about this clone: Germline and junction disagree at one end, which may indicate a read error. Other DNA sequences in this specimen translate into the identical CDR3. The rearrangement joins TRBV19 to TRBJ1-2; D ambiguous. CDR3 length: 15 amino acids. Germline CDR1 LNHDA, CDR2 SQIVND (reference sequence). The CDR3 loop reads CASTSAAGTNYGYTF. In nucleotides, the CDR3 is TGCGCCAGTACTTCCGCCGCAGGAACGAACTATGGCTACACCTTC.

This chain joins TRBV7-9 and TRBJ1-1; 8 bases agree with TRBD1. Germline-derived CDR1 and CDR2 are SEHNR and FQNEAQ (reference sequence). CDR3 length equals 14 residues. The V segment lost 5 bases and the J segment 4 bases; nucleotides outside the gene matches: 6. CDR3 in DNA: TGTGCCAGCAGCCCACTGACAGGGGTCACTGAAGCTTTCTTT. This translates into CASSPLTGVTEAFF.

The chain recombines TRBV5-1 with TRBJ2-7, with 8 bases fitting TRBD2. In germline, CDR1 is SGHRS, CDR2 YFSETQ. The length of the CDR3 is 12 residues. V lost 5 bases, J lost 2 bases, and 0 bases stayed unmatched. The CDR3 DNA follows: TGCGCCAGCAGGCGGGAGGCCTACGAGCAGTACTTC. This translates into CASRREAYEQYF.

The chain has TRBV10-1 and TRBJ2-7, with D possibly matching TRBD1 (6 bases). Germline assignment: CDR1 WNHNN and CDR2 SYGVQD (reference sequence). The CDR3 contains 15 residues. V lost 0 bases to trimming and J lost 5 bases, with 14 bases between them. The CDR3 here is CASSESRAGVDEQYF. The DNA of the CDR3 is TGCGCCAGCAGTGAGTCACGGGCAGGGGTGGACGAGCAGTACTTC.

The J gene is TRBJ1-2, the V gene TRBV27; a possible D gene is TRBD1 (5 bases). The length of the CDR3 is 13 residues. The germline CDR1 and CDR2 sequences are MNHEY and SMNVEV (reference sequence). The V gene lost 5 bases and the J gene lost 10 bases, with 17 bases spanning the gap. CDR3 bases: TGTGCCAGCAGTAGGACACCTACTATCGACTACACCTTC. Translation gives CASSRTPTIDYTF.

This rearrangement joins TRBV7-2 to TRBJ1-1; D is uncertain. The germline V gene has CDR1 SGHTA and CDR2 FQGNSA. The V gene lost 5 bases and the J gene lost 6 bases, with 16 bases spanning the gap. The CDR3 is 14 amino acids. The CDR3: CASSSRAQPAEAFF. The DNA for the CDR3 is TGTGCCAGCAGCAGTCGCGCACAGCCGGCTGAAGCTTTCTTT.

The rearrangement joins TRBV7-2 to TRBJ2-6; tentatively, D is TRBD1 (6 bases). CDR1 SGHTA and CDR2 FQGNSA come from the germline V gene. V lost 5 bases and J 0 bases, leaving 14 bases between the germline ends. The CDR3 is 17 residues long. CDR3 sequence (DNA): TGTGCCAGCAGCCTAAGACAGGTCAGCTCTGGGGCCAACGTCCTGACTTTC. This codes for CASSLRQVSSGANVLTF.

The V and J genes are TRBV7-2 and TRBJ1-2; D is uncertain. The CDR3 has 15 amino acids. Between the trimmed V and J ends, which lost 1 base and 4 bases, there was a span of 13 bases. The germline V gene has CDR1 SGHTA and CDR2 FQGNSA. In DNA form, the CDR3 reads TGTGCCAGCAGCTTAGGGCTAAGCGCATCCTATGGCTACACCTTC. Translated: CASSLGLSASYGYTF.

This chain connects TRBV19 to TRBJ2-3; 7 bases are shared with TRBD1. The CDR3 is 17 amino acids. V gave up 7 bases and J gave up 0 bases; unmatched junction bases: 13. Germline V lookup: CDR1 LNHDA, CDR2 SQIVND (reference sequence). The CDR3 DNA follows: TGTGCCAGTAAGGGGGCGTCGACCCGTTCTAGCACAGATACGCAGTATTTT. The encoded protein is CASKGASTRSSTDTQYF.

V usage is TRBV4-3 and J usage is TRBJ2-5; D not certain. The CDR3 has 15 residues. Trimming took off 0 bases at V and 5 bases at J, with 13 bases between the two ends. CDR1 is LGHNA and CDR2 is YSLEER in the germline V gene. CDR3 loop: CASSQEQRSWETQYF. The CDR3 DNA reads TGCGCCAGCAGCCAAGAACAGAGATCCTGGGAGACCCAGTACTTC.

The chain has TRBV7-2 and TRBJ2-1, with 8 bases lining up with TRBD1. This CDR3 is 16 amino acids long. The junction had 9 bases not matched to a gene; V was cut back by 4 bases and J by 4 bases. Per the germline V gene, CDR1 is SGHTA and CDR2 is FQGNSA. CDR3 in amino acids: CASSWVAQGGYNEQFF. Written as DNA, the CDR3 is TGTGCCAGCAGCTGGGTAGCACAGGGGGGTTACAATGAGCAGTTCTTC.

CDR3 protein: CASSQGPIPSDEQFF. CDR3 coding DNA: TGTGCCAGCAGCCAAGGCCCCATTCCCAGCGATGAGCAGTTCTTC. This chain joins TRBV4-2 and TRBJ2-1; D gene unclear. CDR1 and CDR2 from the germline V gene are LGHNA and YNFKEQ. V was shortened by 1 base and J by 8 bases, with 15 bases between the two germline ends. This CDR3 is 15 amino acids long.

CDR3 loop: CASALEDTGELFF. In DNA, the CDR3 is TGTGCCAGCGCCCTCGAGGACACCGGGGAGCTGTTTTTT. The chain recombines TRBV6-4 with TRBJ2-2; D remains ambiguous. Germline lookup yields CDR1 MRHNA and CDR2 SNTAGT. Trimming left V 8 bases short and J 3 bases short, with 10 bases between. There are 13 residues in the CDR3.

This clone was seen more than once but under ten times. This sequence joins TRBV5-1 and TRBJ2-5, with a possible D match to TRBD2 (6 bases). Trimming stripped 4 bases from V and 3 bases from J, with 16 bases between. There are 15 residues in the CDR3. Germline V gene sequence: CDR1 SGHRS, CDR2 YFSETQ. The CDR3 DNA reads as TGCGCCAGCAGCCCGGGGCGGAGGGAGGAAGAGACCCAGTACTTC. Protein: CASSPGRREEETQYF. The full variable domain, completed using reference TRBV5-1 and TRBJ2-5, is KAGVTQTPRYLIKTRGQQVTLSCSPISGHRSVSWYQQTPGQGLQFLFEYFSETQRNKGNFPGRFSGRQFSNSRSEMNVSTLELGDSALYLCASSPGRREEETQYFGPGTRLLVL.

The genes are TRBV7-2 and TRBJ2-2, with 7 bases that match TRBD1. Trimming removed 2 bases from V and 4 bases from J; junction bases left unmatched: 4. This CDR3 region has 15 residues. Germline loops: CDR1 SGHTA, CDR2 FQGNSA. The CDR3 here is CASSLRQGGTGELFF. DNA for the CDR3: TGTGCCAGCAGCTTAAGACAGGGTGGCACCGGGGAGCTGTTTTTT.

J is TRBJ1-1 and V is TRBV2; 9 bases match TRBD1. J was trimmed by 1 base and V by 5 bases; bases with no gene match: 5. In germline, CDR1 is SNHLY, CDR2 FYNNEI. The CDR3 has 15 amino acids. Written as DNA, the CDR3 is TGTGCCAGCAGTCAACAGGGGGCCGAGAACACTGAAGCTTTCTTT. The encoded protein is CASSQQGAENTEAFF.